This TCR beta chain was identified during a study of CD8 T cells in Susac syndrome. After extraction with the RNeasy kit, roughly 0.5 to 1 ug of the RNA was reverse transcribed using random hexamers. TCRdb processed the immunoSEQ multiplex PCR reads anew with MiXCR; each CDR3 protein has one entry. The sample lists some 120,000 distinct CDR3 sequences; roughly 94% were seen once. Trimming removed 3 bases at V and 5 bases at J, with 7 bases between. Germline V CDR1 and CDR2: SNHLY, FYNNEI. The CDR3 has 12 residues. The chain uses TRBV2 and TRBJ1-1; the D is unclear. The sequencing input was CD4+ T cells from PBMCs. The origin of this receptor is a human donor with multiple sclerosis. The CDR3 region has the DNA TGTGCCAGCAGTGAGGGGTGGACTGAAGCTTTCTTT. This gives the protein CASSEGWTEAFF.